What follows are 16 T cell receptor beta chains derived from one specimen sequenced in a study. Using its own MiXCR run on the 5' RACE reads, TCRdb lists one record per CDR3 protein. The sample has nearly 55,000 distinct CDR3 sequences, over 20% seen once. Sequences were obtained from tumor-infiltrating naive CD4+ T cells sorted from the breast tumor. Sample subset: naive CD4+ T cells, CD4+CD45RA+CD25-. The origin of the receptors is a female donor with breast cancer.

This clonotype was counted only a few times. The rearrangement joins TRBV7-9 to TRBJ2-3, with D possibly being TRBD1 (6 bases). Germline values: CDR1 SEHNR, CDR2 FQNEAQ (reference sequence). V was clipped by 6 bases and J by 1 base, with 23 bases between them. The CDR3 covers 18 residues. The CDR3 DNA reads as TGTGCCAGCAGTCTCATCACTATAGGACAGAGTCGCACAGATACGCAGTATTTT. It is translated as CASSLITIGQSRTDTQYF.

To note about this clonotype: At one end, the junction sequence differs from germline, possibly due to a read error. The chain links TRBV9 to TRBJ2-2; D is unresolved. This CDR3 spans 15 amino acids. Germline V gene data show CDR1 as SGDLS and CDR2 as YYNGEE. CDR3 bases: TGTGCCAGCTGCGTACTGGCTGCGAACACCGGGGAGCTGTTTTTT. This sequence encodes CASCVLAANTGELFF.

This clonotype came up a few times. The chain is built from TRBV5-1 and TRBJ2-5, with TRBD2 identical over 8 bases. The CDR3 spans 14 residues. Trimming took 4 bases from V and 3 from J; bases not matched to a gene: 5. Germline-derived CDR1 and CDR2 are SGHRS and YFSETQ. CDR3: CASSLGAGEETQYF. The CDR3 nucleotides are TGCGCCAGCAGCCTGGGAGCGGGAGAAGAGACCCAGTACTTC. The entire variable domain, with the rest obtained from reference TRBV5-1 and TRBJ2-5, is as follows: KAGVTQTPRYLIKTRGQQVTLSCSPISGHRSVSWYQQTPGQGLQFLFEYFSETQRNKGNFPGRFSGRQFSNSRSEMNVSTLELGDSALYLCASSLGAGEETQYFGPGTRLLVL.

The chain joins TRBV2 to TRBJ1-2; no reliable D call. CDR1 and CDR2 (germline): SNHLY, FYNNEI. The V end lost 6 bases, the J end lost 0 bases, and 11 bases lay between the germline ends. CDR3 length: 14 amino acids. CDR3 sequence: CASRPVRANYGYTF. CDR3 DNA sequence: TGTGCCAGCAGACCCGTCCGAGCTAACTATGGCTACACCTTC.

There are a few counts of this clonotype. This chain joins TRBV6-5 and TRBJ2-7, with 11 positions matching TRBD1. The CDR3 sequence is 14 residues long. Unmatched junction bases numbered 5, after V lost 5 bases and J lost 5 bases. Per germline, CDR1 MNHEY and CDR2 SVGAGI. CDR3: CASSRDRGSDEQYF. DNA of the CDR3: TGTGCCAGCAGTCGGGACAGGGGGTCGGACGAGCAGTACTTC.

This clonotype showed up just once. Given the absence of the conserved phenylalanine or tryptophan at the CDR3 end, a read error is likely. This chain joins TRBV5-1 and TRBJ2-2; D is undetermined. Germline V gene data show CDR1 as SGHRS and CDR2 as YFSETQ. The V end lost 8 bases, the J end lost 5 bases, and 13 bases lay between the germline ends. The CDR3 is 13 amino acids. The CDR3 DNA sequence: TGCGCCAGTGAAGGGTTTTCGACCGGGGAGCTGTTTCTT. Its translation: CASEGFSTGELFL.

The J gene is TRBJ1-2, the V gene TRBV4-1; TRBD1 agrees at 9 bases. Unmatched junction bases numbered 3, after V lost 4 bases and J lost 6 bases. Germline V CDR1 and CDR2: MGHRA, YSYEKL. This CDR3 comprises 13 residues. For the CDR3, the DNA is TGCGCCAGCAGCCGACAGGGGGGGAATGGCTACACCTTC. This codes for CASSRQGGNGYTF.

Turning to this clonotype: The conserved final phenylalanine or tryptophan is absent from the CDR3, which likely points to a read error. This rearrangement joins TRBV3-1 to TRBJ1-1, with unresolved D. The V gene's germline CDR1 is LGHDT and CDR2 YNNKEL (reference sequence). The CDR3 covers 14 residues. V was shortened by 1 base and J by 11 bases, with 17 bases between the two germline ends. CDR3 in amino acids: CASSQVLTGVSAFL. For the CDR3, the DNA is TGTGCCAGCAGCCAAGTCCTCACGGGCGTATCGGCTTTCCTT.

This clonotype has only a few counts. The chain combines TRBV5-1 with TRBJ2-1; possibly TRBD1 for D (5 bases). Trimming removed 0 bases from V and 7 bases from J, with 23 bases in between. From germline, CDR1 is SGHRS and CDR2 YFSETQ. This CDR3 is built from 18 residues. The CDR3 DNA is TGCGCCAGCAGCTTGGCCGAATTTTCCGGACACCTGTCGAATGAGCAGTTCTTC. It yields the protein CASSLAEFSGHLSNEQFF.

The V gene is TRBV4-1, the J gene TRBJ1-4; TRBD1 aligns across 7 bases. The CDR3 sequence is 17 residues long. CDR1 is MGHRA and CDR2 is YSYEKL in the germline V gene. Trimming at V came to 3 bases and at J to 6 bases, leaving 13 bases not matched to a gene. The CDR3 is CASSQRANRGGDEKLFF. CDR3 nucleotides: TGCGCCAGCAGCCAGAGGGCCAACAGGGGAGGTGATGAAAAACTGTTTTTT.

The J gene is TRBJ2-3, the V gene TRBV7-8; 8 positions agree with TRBD1. V dropped 5 bases and J dropped 3; count of bases not matched to a gene: 4. Germline values: CDR1 SGHVS, CDR2 FQNEAQ. The CDR3 extends over 14 amino acids. In DNA form, the CDR3 reads TGTGCCAGCAGCCGGGACAGGACTACAGATACGCAGTATTTT. Protein sequence: CASSRDRTTDTQYF.

The chain is built from TRBV11-1 and TRBJ1-3; tentatively, D is TRBD1 (5 bases). The V and J ends lost 7 bases and 0 bases respectively, with 19 bases between them. This CDR3 is built from 17 residues. The germline gives CDR1 SGHAT, CDR2 FQDESV (reference sequence). The CDR3 DNA reads TGTGCCAGCACCCCGAGGCGGGGCCTAAACTCTGGAAACACCATATATTTT. It is translated as CASTPRRGLNSGNTIYF.

This clonotype was seen a few times. The chain combines TRBV5-1 with TRBJ2-7; the match to TRBD1 covers 7 bases. The CDR3 is made up of 14 amino acids. Trimming cost V 3 bases and J 6 bases; bases outside gene matches: 9. Germline-derived CDR1 and CDR2 are SGHRS and YFSETQ. The CDR3 sequence is CASSSQGFLFEQYF. The DNA for the CDR3 is TGCGCCAGCAGCTCACAGGGGTTCTTATTCGAGCAGTACTTC. The full variable domain, rest sourced from reference TRBV5-1 and TRBJ2-7, is KAGVTQTPRYLIKTRGQQVTLSCSPISGHRSVSWYQQTPGQGLQFLFEYFSETQRNKGNFPGRFSGRQFSNSRSEMNVSTLELGDSALYLCASSSQGFLFEQYFGPGTRLTVT.

The V and J genes are TRBV28 and TRBJ1-1; TRBD1 matches 8 bases. V lost 7 bases and J lost 11; bases outside the gene matches: 9. CDR1 is MDHEN and CDR2 is SYDVKM in the germline V gene. CDR3 length equals 12 residues. The CDR3 reads CASKLGQAKAFF. In nucleotides, the CDR3 is TGTGCCAGCAAGTTGGGACAGGCTAAGGCTTTCTTT.

This clonotype showed up just a few times. The chain joins TRBV15 to TRBJ2-3; unclear D gene. V lost 0 bases, J lost 2 bases, and 6 bases lay in between. Germline V CDR1 and CDR2: LNHNV, YYDKDF (reference sequence). The CDR3 covers 14 residues. The CDR3 here is CATSRDKITDTQYF. CDR3 sequence (DNA): TGTGCCACCAGCAGAGACAAAATCACAGATACGCAGTATTTT.

In its sample, this clonotype was seen a few times. This rearrangement joins TRBV18 to TRBJ2-6; 7 bases are shared with TRBD1. CDR3 size: 18 residues. Germline V CDR1 and CDR2: KGHSH, LQKENI. Unmatched junction bases numbered 10, after V lost 3 bases and J lost 2 bases. CDR3 protein: CASSPRQGFSAGANVLTF. The CDR3 DNA follows: TGTGCCAGCTCACCCCGACAGGGTTTTTCCGCTGGGGCCAACGTCCTGACTTTC.